Listed below are T cell receptor beta chains from one sample, sequenced in a study of neurological immune-mediated disorders. A single record per CDR3 protein comes from TCRdb applying MiXCR to the 5' RACE reads. The sample yields fewer than 80,000 distinct CDR3 sequences, 4% to 6% seen once. Source material: PBMCs. The receptors derive from a woman in her fifties or sixties with multiple sclerosis. Each CDR3 is given with its conserved first and last residue. Fields, in order: V gene, J gene, clone size, CDR3 length, CDR3 protein. Size tells how often a clone was seen (once, few, many) or the class of an expanded clone, and some rows leave it out.

>TRBV5-6|TRBJ2-3|many|14
CASSGWLWGQGQYF
>TRBV6-5|TRBJ1-2|few|12
CASSRATGDYTF
>TRBV29-1|TRBJ1-2|many|12
CSALTGLGGYTF
>TRBV3-1|TRBJ1-2|many|15
CASSHTDRLFYGYTF
>TRBV5-1|TRBJ2-3|many|14
CASSLDGGTDTQYF
>TRBV29-1|TRBJ2-3|many|12
CSVEAGTDTQYF
>TRBV10-2|TRBJ1-1|many|11
CASKVIGEAFF
>TRBV7-8|TRBJ2-1|many|12
CASSPSEGDSVF
>TRBV5-1|TRBJ2-4|many|14
CASSPRQGLNIQYF
>TRBV5-1|TRBJ2-7|many|16
CASSSATSGGPDEQYF
>TRBV15|TRBJ1-4|.|15
CATSRPSTSNEKLFF
>TRBV28|TRBJ2-7|many|13
CASGPPLIYEQYF
>TRBV5-1|TRBJ2-1|many|16
CASSADRVGSYNEQFF
>TRBV29-1|TRBJ1-5|many|13
CSVRAASNQPQHF
>TRBV20-1|TRBJ2-3|many|14
CSAPLASGEATQYF
>TRBV6-6|TRBJ1-5|.|15
CASTHGGQGNQPQNF
>TRBV5-1|TRBJ2-1|many|16
CASSLVPGTGMNEQFF
>TRBV6-6|TRBJ1-2|many|12
CASSTGHYGYTF
>TRBV9|TRBJ2-2|many|16
CASSLQGRGDKGELFF
>TRBV4-1|TRBJ1-2|few|17
CASSQGEQGGNNYGYTF
>TRBV7-9|TRBJ2-7|many|13
CASSEGAGGEQYF
>TRBV5-6|TRBJ2-3|many|16
CASSWTSGGVTDTQYF
>TRBV10-3|TRBJ2-5|many|14
CATDEGREQETQYF